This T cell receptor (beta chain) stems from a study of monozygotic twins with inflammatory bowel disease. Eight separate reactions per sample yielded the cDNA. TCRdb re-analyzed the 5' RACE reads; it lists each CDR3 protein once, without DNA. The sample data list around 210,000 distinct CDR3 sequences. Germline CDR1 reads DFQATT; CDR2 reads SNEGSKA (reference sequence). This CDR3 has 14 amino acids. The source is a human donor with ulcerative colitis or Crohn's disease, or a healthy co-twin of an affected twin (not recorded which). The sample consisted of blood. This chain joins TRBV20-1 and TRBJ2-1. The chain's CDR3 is CSANRQGYYNEQFF.